A single sample is the source of the 2 T cell receptor beta chains below, sequenced in a study of blood T cell dynamics during melanoma immunotherapy (TCRdb year 2020). The method behind the library was the immunoSEQ multiplex PCR assay. TCRdb carries this immuneACCESS record with in-frame sequences only. Its versions omit some clonotypes, under half of them owing to an unresolved V gene in the studies checked, with the rest unexplained. The sample table lists more than 6,000 clones, approximately 88% of them with a count of one. Around 35% of the sample comes from the top ten. The time point label for this specimen denotes: pre-treatment baseline. The specimen comprised blood, sampled from a patient treated with checkpoint blockade. The receptors were gathered from a human donor with melanoma. Some clones in this sample may be carry-over from other donors' samples.

This clone turned up a few times. The rearrangement links TRBV2 to TRBJ1-3; D uncertain. Looked up from germline, CDR1 is SNHLY and CDR2 is FYNNEI. V was trimmed by 5 bases and J by 1 base, leaving 9 bases between them. CDR3 length: 14 amino acids. The CDR3 loop reads CASSPDLSGNTIYF. The CDR3 DNA is TGTGCCAGCAGTCCCGATTTATCTGGAAACACCATATATTTT.

The chain links TRBV15 to TRBJ2-7, with 7 nucleotides matching TRBD1. This CDR3 comprises 12 residues. V shed 1 base and J 6 bases; nucleotides not matched to a gene: 0. Germline V lookup: CDR1 LNHNV, CDR2 YYDKDF (reference sequence). CDR3 sequence reads: CATSRAGGEQYF. The CDR3 DNA follows: TGTGCCACCAGCAGAGCAGGGGGCGAGCAGTACTTC. The full variable domain, in which reference TRBV15 and TRBJ2-7 provide the parts outside the CDR3, is DAMVIQNPRYQVTQFGKPVTLSCSQTLNHNVMYWYQQKSSQAPKLLFHYYDKDFNNEADTPDNFQSRRPNTSFCFLDIRSPGLGDTAMYLCATSRAGGEQYFGPGTRLTVT.